This T cell receptor beta chain was recovered during a study of blood T cells in healthy people across ages. Sample-barcoded 5' priming and a J-beta primer mix drove a second PCR of about 6 to 12 cycles. TCRdb used MiXCR to reprocess the 5' RACE reads, holding one entry per CDR3 protein. The table has 1.5 million to 2 million distinct CDR3 sequences, roughly 27% seen once; the top ten hold over 7%. Source material: blood. The receptor comes from a woman in her twenties or thirties in good health.

CDR3 loop: CAWSETRYGTADTQYF. CDR3 bases: TGTGCCTGGAGCGAGACTAGATACGGCACCGCAGATACGCAGTATTTT. The V and J genes are TRBV30 and TRBJ2-3; D possibly corresponds to TRBD2 (6 bases). Germline-derived CDR1 and CDR2 are GTSNPN and SVGIG (reference sequence). Trimming removed 3 bases from V and 4 bases from J, with 20 bases in between. The CDR3 contains 16 residues. Complete variable domain (other parts from reference TRBV30 and TRBJ2-3): SQTIHQWPATLVQPVGSPLSLECTVEGTSNPNLYWYRQAAGRGLQLLFYSVGIGQISSEVPQNLSASRPQDRQFILSSKKLLLSDSGFYLCAWSETRYGTADTQYFGPGTRLTVL.